The 32 T cell receptor beta chains below come from one sample, sequenced in a study of technical replicates of blood from several donors. The method was immunoSEQ multiplex PCR; TCRdb's version includes in-frame clones alone and lacks a portion of them. The sample contains 60,000 to 85,000 clones, approximately 97% of which appear only once. What was sequenced was T cells isolated from PBMCs. These receptors all stem from a human donor in good health.

The chain is built from TRBV13 and TRBJ2-1, with a tentative D call TRBD2 (6 bases). This CDR3 comprises 17 residues. Germline CDR1 and CDR2: PRHDT and FYEKMQ (reference sequence). The V gene lost 2 bases and the J gene lost 4 bases, with 18 bases spanning the gap. The CDR3 bases are TGTGCCAGCAGCTTACAGGGTTGGGGGGAGAGGTACAATGAGCAGTTCTTC. Encoded protein: CASSLQGWGERYNEQFF.

The rearrangement joins TRBV6-5 to TRBJ2-3; 10 positions agree with TRBD1. The CDR3 has 15 amino acids. CDR1 MNHEY and CDR2 SVGAGI come from the germline V gene. J lost 0 bases, V lost 6 bases, and 3 bases had no gene match. CDR3 region: CASRRQGASTDTQYF. CDR3 DNA sequence: TGTGCCAGCAGACGACAGGGGGCCAGCACAGATACGCAGTATTTT.

CDR3 region: CASRLGDSLTDTQYF. For the CDR3, the DNA is TGTGCCAGCAGACTCGGGGACTCCCTCACAGATACGCAGTATTTT. This chain links TRBV6-1 with TRBJ2-3, with D possibly being TRBD2 (6 bases). Germline CDR1 reads MNHNS; CDR2 reads SASEGT. The CDR3 has 15 residues. The V end was cut by 6 bases, the J end by 2 bases, with 15 bases between.

The J gene is TRBJ1-6, the V gene TRBV30, with 8 bases fitting TRBD1. The CDR3 covers 14 residues. Germline V lookup: CDR1 GTSNPN, CDR2 SVGIG (reference sequence). Germline trimming cut 3 bases from V and 4 bases from J; bases unmatched to any gene: 2. The CDR3 protein is CAWRGTGYNSPLHF. The CDR3 region has the DNA TGTGCCTGGAGGGGGACAGGATATAATTCACCCCTCCACTTT.

V gene TRBV7-2 combines with J gene TRBJ1-1; no firm D call. Germline-derived CDR1 and CDR2 are SGHTA and FQGNSA. V was clipped by 6 bases and J by 2 bases, with 16 bases between them. The CDR3 is 15 residues long. The CDR3 nucleotides are TGTGCCAGCAGACGAACCCTATCCCGTAACACTGAAGCTTTCTTT. Its protein is CASRRTLSRNTEAFF.

The chain recombines TRBV7-9 with TRBJ1-3; a possible D gene is TRBD1 (5 bases). The CDR3 consists of 17 residues. Germline values: CDR1 SEHNR, CDR2 FQNEAQ (reference sequence). Trimming left V 1 base short and J 4 bases short, with 17 bases between. DNA for the CDR3: TGTGCCAGCAGCTTAGGGAGGGGAGTCGGGGTCGGAAACACCATATATTTT. This encodes CASSLGRGVGVGNTIYF.

CDR3 nucleotides: TGTGCCAGCGGAGACAGGGATGGCTACACCTTC. This sequence encodes CASGDRDGYTF. The rearrangement joins TRBV6-4 to TRBJ1-2; 7 bases are a match to TRBD1. Germline V gives CDR1 MRHNA, CDR2 SNTAGT. The CDR3 is 11 amino acids. J was trimmed by 6 bases and V by 8 bases; bases with no gene match: 3.

This sequence joins TRBV27 and TRBJ2-1; 9 bases are shared with TRBD2. Germline V gene sequence: CDR1 MNHEY, CDR2 SMNVEV (reference sequence). The CDR3 has 16 residues. V trimming: 1 base; J trimming: 3 bases; junction bases outside the gene matches: 4. CDR3 coding DNA: TGTGCCAGCAGTTTATTGGCTAGCGGGGTCTACAATGAGCAGTTCTTC. This gives the protein CASSLLASGVYNEQFF.

The chain recombines TRBV5-4 with TRBJ2-5; possibly TRBD1 for D (6 bases). This CDR3 comprises 16 residues. Germline CDR1 is SGHNT and CDR2 is YYREEE (reference sequence). The ends were cut back, 3 bases at V and 5 bases at J, with 20 bases in the middle. CDR3 amino acids: CASSSRWTGQGETQYF. The DNA of the CDR3 is TGTGCCAGCAGCTCCCGATGGACGGGACAAGGGGAGACCCAGTACTTC.

The chain is built from TRBV7-9 and TRBJ1-4; unclear D gene. Germline V gene sequence: CDR1 SEHNR, CDR2 FQNEAQ (reference sequence). This CDR3 region has 12 residues. With 4 bases removed from V and 6 bases from J, the gap between germline ends came to 6 bases. CDR3 region: CASSSVDEKLFF. The DNA for the CDR3 is TGTGCCAGCAGCTCCGTCGATGAAAAACTGTTTTTT.

This chain joins TRBV30 and TRBJ1-5; D gene ambiguous. The CDR3 loop spans 14 amino acids. In germline, CDR1 is GTSNPN, CDR2 SVGIG (reference sequence). Between the trimmed V and J ends, which lost 1 base and 3 bases, there was a span of 10 bases. The CDR3 nucleotides are TGTGCCTGGAGTGGGAGGAGCAACAATCAGCCCCAGCATTTT. Protein product: CAWSGRSNNQPQHF.

For the CDR3, the DNA is TGTGCCAGCAGCCAAGGCCGACAGGGAAACACTGAAGCTTTCTTT. Translation gives CASSQGRQGNTEAFF. V is TRBV14 and J is TRBJ1-1, with TRBD1 matching 7 bases. The CDR3 consists of 15 residues. The germline gives CDR1 SGHDN, CDR2 FVKESK. With V trimmed by 1 base and J by 2 bases, 4 bases remained unmatched.

This sequence joins TRBV5-1 and TRBJ1-3; perhaps TRBD1 as D (5 bases). This CDR3 is 15 amino acids long. Germline V gene sequence: CDR1 SGHRS, CDR2 YFSETQ. Trimming cost V 4 bases and J 4 bases, with 15 bases left between them. CDR3 sequence (DNA): TGCGCCAGCAGCAGGGGAGGCGTCCAAGGAAACACCATATATTTT. This translates into CASSRGGVQGNTIYF.

The rearrangement links TRBV27 to TRBJ2-7, with 7 nucleotides matching TRBD2. This CDR3 region has 15 residues. Trimming cost V 1 base and J 1 base; bases outside gene matches: 4. Germline CDR1 and CDR2: MNHEY and SMNVEV (reference sequence). CDR3 DNA: TGTGCCAGCAGTTTATATACTAGCGCTTCCTACGAGCAGTACTTC. Its translation is CASSLYTSASYEQYF.

The V call is TRBV27, the J call TRBJ2-7, with D possibly being TRBD2 (6 bases). The CDR3 contains 15 residues. The V end was cut by 2 bases, the J end by 7 bases, with 18 bases between. The germline V gene has CDR1 MNHEY and CDR2 SMNVEV (reference sequence). CDR3 DNA sequence: TGTGCCAGCAGTTTAACAACCGCTGGGGGGTCGGAGCAGTACTTC. This translates into CASSLTTAGGSEQYF.

The chain joins TRBV15 to TRBJ2-3; D not resolved. The CDR3 has 14 amino acids. Germline values: CDR1 LNHNV, CDR2 YYDKDF (reference sequence). V lost 0 bases and J lost 8, with 12 bases in between. The CDR3 coding sequence is TGTGCCACCAGCAGAGATCTCGGGTTCGGTACGCAGTATTTT. Translation: CATSRDLGFGTQYF.

This rearrangement joins TRBV28 to TRBJ2-5, with a weak D call TRBD2 (7 bases). The V gene's germline CDR1 is MDHEN and CDR2 SYDVKM. This CDR3 spans 15 amino acids. V was shortened by 4 bases and J by 5 bases, with 17 bases between the two germline ends. The CDR3 region is CASSWASGGGETQYF. CDR3 nucleotides: TGTGCCAGCAGTTGGGCTAGCGGAGGGGGGGAGACCCAGTACTTC.

This chain links TRBV5-5 with TRBJ1-1; 8 positions agree with TRBD1. The CDR3 is 14 residues long. The trim removed 4 bases at V and 1 base at J, leaving 3 bases unmatched. Germline values: CDR1 SGHKS, CDR2 YYEKEE (reference sequence). The CDR3 bases are TGTGCCAGCAGCCGACAGGGGCAGAACACTGAAGCTTTCTTT. Residues: CASSRQGQNTEAFF.

CDR3 region: CASSLGVVRGTGELFF. CDR3 DNA sequence: TGTGCCAGCAGCTTAGGGGTCGTTCGGGGCACCGGGGAGCTGTTTTTT. The rearrangement uses TRBV7-9 and TRBJ2-2, with D perhaps TRBD2 (5 bases). Germline V gene sequence: CDR1 SEHNR, CDR2 FQNEAQ (reference sequence). V lost 1 base, J lost 4 bases, and 13 bases lay in between. This CDR3 has 16 residues.

This clone was detected once. The genes are TRBV7-9 and TRBJ1-1, with TRBD1 identical over 8 bases. V was clipped by 8 bases and J by 4 bases; unmatched bases: 12. This CDR3 contains 15 residues. CDR1 is SEHNR and CDR2 is FQNEAQ in the germline V gene (reference sequence). This chain's CDR3 is CASVKTGGRGTEAFF. The CDR3 DNA is TGTGCCAGCGTTAAAACAGGGGGAAGGGGCACTGAAGCTTTCTTT. The full variable domain, completed using reference TRBV7-9 and TRBJ1-1, is DTGVSQNPRHKITKRGQNVTFRCDPISEHNRLYWYRQTLGQGPEFLTYFQNEAQLEKSRLLSDRFSAERPKGSFSTLEIQRTEQGDSAMYLCASVKTGGRGTEAFFGQGTRLTVV.

The chain employs TRBV4-1 and TRBJ2-7, with TRBD1 as a possible D gene (6 bases). The germline V gene has CDR1 MGHRA and CDR2 YSYEKL. The ends were cut back, 8 bases at V and 3 bases at J, with 14 bases in the middle. The CDR3 totals 13 residues. CDR3: CASGWDTFYEQYF. CDR3 nucleotide sequence: TGCGCCAGCGGTTGGGACACTTTCTACGAGCAGTACTTC.

This clone was recorded once. The rearrangement links TRBV7-9 to TRBJ1-5; 9 bases are a match to TRBD1. Germline values: CDR1 SEHNR, CDR2 FQNEAQ (reference sequence). V trimming: 4 bases; J trimming: 5 bases; junction bases outside the gene matches: 6. The CDR3 covers 15 residues. DNA of the CDR3: TGTGCCAGCAGCTCGGGACAGGGAGAGGATCAGCCCCAGCATTTT. Protein sequence: CASSSGQGEDQPQHF.

The chain uses TRBV30 and TRBJ2-3; TRBD1 is a possible D gene (7 bases). V lost 5 bases and J lost 0, with 9 bases in between. Germline CDR1 GTSNPN, CDR2 SVGIG (reference sequence). This CDR3 region has 13 residues. DNA for the CDR3: TGTGCCTGGCAGGGGGGTAGCACAGATACGCAGTATTTT. This gives the protein CAWQGGSTDTQYF.

This clone was counted a single time. The rearrangement links TRBV6-1 to TRBJ1-4; D is perhaps TRBD1 (5 bases). V shed 4 bases and J shed 0 bases, with 9 bases lying between them. CDR1 and CDR2 from the germline V gene are MNHNS and SASEGT. The CDR3 consists of 15 residues. Written as DNA, the CDR3 is TGTGCCAGCAGTGTATTCAGGGCAACTAATGAAAAACTGTTTTTT. Translating gives CASSVFRATNEKLFF.

The V call is TRBV7-8, the J call TRBJ1-5; TRBD1 matches at 7 bases. The CDR3 is 15 residues long. The V gene's germline CDR1 is SGHVS and CDR2 FQNEAQ. J was trimmed by 4 bases and V by 4 bases; bases with no gene match: 7. The CDR3 spells CASSSGQAPNQPQHF. CDR3 nucleotides: TGTGCCAGCAGCTCCGGACAGGCCCCTAATCAGCCCCAGCATTTT.

The chain combines TRBV11-2 with TRBJ2-5; the match to TRBD2 covers 9 bases. The CDR3 is 16 amino acids. The V gene end was trimmed by 6 bases and the J gene end by 4 bases; junction bases not matched to a gene: 12. CDR1 is SGHAT, CDR2 FQNNGV, per germline. The CDR3 here is CASRSLAGRFRETQYF. CDR3 nucleotides: TGTGCCAGCAGATCCCTAGCGGGGAGATTCAGAGAGACCCAGTACTTC. Looking up the rest from reference TRBV11-2 and TRBJ2-5 gives the full variable domain: EAGVAQSPRYKIIEKRQSVAFWCNPISGHATLYWYQQILGQGPKLLIQFQNNGVVDDSQLPKDRFSAERLKGVDSTLKIQPAKLEDSAVYLCASRSLAGRFRETQYFGPGTRLLVL.

The chain carries TRBV13 and TRBJ2-1; 8 bases match TRBD2. V lost 1 base and J lost 7; bases outside the gene matches: 6. This CDR3 comprises 15 residues. CDR1 and CDR2 (germline): PRHDT, FYEKMQ (reference sequence). For the CDR3, the DNA is TGTGCCAGCAGCTTAGAAGCGGGAGTGCGGAATGAGCAGTTCTTC. This codes for CASSLEAGVRNEQFF.

The CDR3 spells CASRAQGQPGYTF. The CDR3 region has the DNA TGTGCCAGCAGGGCACAGGGGCAACCCGGCTACACCTTC. The chain links TRBV28 to TRBJ1-2; 7 bases map to TRBD1. V lost 6 bases to trimming and J lost 8 bases; unmatched junction nucleotides: 9. CDR1 is MDHEN, CDR2 SYDVKM, per germline. The CDR3 loop spans 13 amino acids.

The chain joins TRBV5-1 to TRBJ2-5, with D possibly being TRBD1 (6 bases). The V and J ends lost 2 bases and 2 bases respectively, with 7 bases between them. The CDR3 has 13 amino acids. Germline V gene sequence: CDR1 SGHRS, CDR2 YFSETQ. The chain's CDR3 is CASSFDRQETQYF. In DNA form, the CDR3 reads TGCGCCAGCAGCTTCGACAGGCAAGAGACCCAGTACTTC. The entire variable domain, with the rest obtained from reference TRBV5-1 and TRBJ2-5, is as follows: KAGVTQTPRYLIKTRGQQVTLSCSPISGHRSVSWYQQTPGQGLQFLFEYFSETQRNKGNFPGRFSGRQFSNSRSEMNVSTLELGDSALYLCASSFDRQETQYFGPGTRLLVL.

This chain uses TRBV4-1 with TRBJ1-2, with 9 positions matching TRBD1. With 0 bases clipped from V and 0 bases from J, the junction kept 8 bases outside the gene matches. From germline, CDR1 is MGHRA and CDR2 YSYEKL. CDR3 length: 18 amino acids. CDR3 amino acids: CASSQEGTGIRANYGYTF. CDR3 DNA: TGCGCCAGCAGCCAAGAGGGGACAGGGATAAGGGCTAACTATGGCTACACCTTC.

This clone appeared once. CDR3 nucleotides: TGTGCCAGTAGTATGGGCTGGACTTCAACTAATGAAAAACTGTTTTTT. This encodes CASSMGWTSTNEKLFF. The J gene is TRBJ1-4, the V gene TRBV19; the D is unclear. The germline V and J ends were trimmed by 3 bases and 0 bases, with 11 bases remaining between them. CDR1 LNHDA and CDR2 SQIVND come from the germline V gene (reference sequence). The CDR3 loop spans 16 amino acids.

The chain links TRBV11-2 to TRBJ2-6; TRBD2 agrees at 8 bases. Germline V CDR1 and CDR2: SGHAT, FQNNGV. The junction had 6 bases not matched to a gene; V was cut back by 2 bases and J by 0 bases. CDR3 length equals 18 residues. The CDR3 sequence: CASSLSGGVSSGANVLTF. The CDR3 region has the DNA TGTGCCAGCAGCTTATCGGGGGGGGTGAGCTCTGGGGCCAACGTCCTGACTTTC.